The count of the clone carrying this T cell receptor (beta chain) is one. This record belongs to a study of PD-1 blockade in mismatch repair-deficient tumors. The CDR3 totals 15 residues. The trim removed 4 bases at V and 4 bases at J, leaving 7 bases unmatched. CDR1 and CDR2 (germline): SGHNT, YYREEE (reference sequence). Sequenced by immunoSEQ multiplex PCR; TCRdb stores in-frame clones only, minus some. There are 60,000 to 75,000 clones in the sample; 88% occur only once, and approximately 13% lies in the top ten. This receptor was obtained from an adult with mismatch repair-deficient cancer. The sample was peripheral blood, taken 52 weeks after starting pembrolizumab. The chain is built from TRBV5-4 and TRBJ2-3, with 9 positions matching TRBD1. DNA for the CDR3: TGTGCCAGCAGCCTGGGGGGACAGGGTTCAGATACGCAGTATTTT. Translated, it gives CASSLGGQGSDTQYF. The full variable domain, its missing parts supplied by reference TRBV5-4 and TRBJ2-3, is ETGVTQSPTHLIKTRGQQVTLRCSSQSGHNTVSWYQQALGQGPQFIFQYYREEENGRGNFPPRFSGLQFPNYSSELNVNALELDDSALYLCASSLGGQGSDTQYFGPGTRLTVL.